The present T cell receptor beta chain was sequenced within a study of blood T cell repertoires in COVID-19. Study-level information: The study drew acute and convalescent COVID-19 samples from the United States, Italy and Spain. The cDNA or gDNA used as material had been derived from T cells, B-cell-depleted T cells, or PBMCs.

The germline V gene has CDR1 SEHNR and CDR2 FQNEAQ (reference sequence). V lost 5 bases and J 2 bases, leaving 13 bases between the germline ends. The CDR3 loop spans 15 amino acids. Clones were read by immunoSEQ multiplex PCR, and TCRdb kept only the in-frame ones, dropping some. The sample records fewer than 350,000 clones, around 93% being singletons. This clonotype was obtained from a man aged 40-49 years who had been exposed to COVID-19. The sequenced sample consisted of PBMCs or T cells enriched from blood (not recorded which). The chain uses TRBV7-9 and TRBJ1-5, with D possibly TRBD1 on 6 matching bases. CDR3 sequence reads: CASSPDPGGNQPQHF. The DNA for the CDR3 is TGTGCCAGCAGCCCCGACCCAGGGGGCAATCAGCCCCAGCATTTT.